This T cell receptor (beta chain) was recovered during a study of blood T cell repertoires in COVID-19. Study-wide context: Some COVID-19 samples were acute and others convalescent; all came from the United States, Italy and Spain. The analysed material was cDNA or gDNA that came from T cells, B-cell-depleted T cells, or PBMCs.

Before being deemed recovered, Cohort 3 donors had two negative PCRs, clearance, or symptom resolution. TCRdb keeps only in-frame clones here, not all; method: immunoSEQ multiplex PCR. The sample includes 100,000 to 150,000 clones, over 80% of them seen just once. V lost 5 bases to trimming and J lost 8 bases; unmatched junction nucleotides: 8. Germline V gene lookup returns CDR1 GTSNPN and CDR2 SVGIG (reference sequence). The CDR3 length is 15 residues. The receptor was derived from a woman aged 30 to 39 who had recovered from COVID-19. Sequenced sample: PBMCs or T cells enriched from blood (not recorded which). V gene TRBV30 combines with J gene TRBJ1-6; 11 nucleotides match TRBD1. In DNA form, the CDR3 reads TGTGCCTGGTCCCTGGACAGGGGGCGGTATTCACCCCTCCACTTT. This codes for CAWSLDRGRYSPLHF.